This entry is about one T cell receptor beta chain. This entry comes from a study of CD8 T cells in Susac syndrome. A quantity of about 0.5 to 1 ug RNA underwent reverse transcription using random hexamers. MiXCR, run by TCRdb on the immunoSEQ multiplex PCR reads, gives a single entry per CDR3 protein. The table lists about 200,000 distinct CDR3 sequences, approximately 95% of them singletons. The CDR3 has 16 amino acids. The ends lost 6 bases at V and 5 bases at J; junction bases unmatched: 12. CDR1 SGHAT and CDR2 FQNNGV come from the germline V gene. Sequenced input: CD4+ T cells from PBMCs. This receptor was taken from a human donor in good health. V and J are TRBV11-2 and TRBJ2-2, with 7 nucleotides matching TRBD1. CDR3 loop: CASSQRGQRFTGELFF. CDR3 coding DNA: TGTGCCAGCAGTCAAAGGGGACAGCGTTTTACCGGGGAGCTGTTTTTT.